The 18 T cell receptor beta chains presented below share a single source sample, sequenced in a study of shared clonotypes between healthy human individuals. Clones were read by immunoSEQ multiplex PCR, and TCRdb kept only the in-frame ones, dropping some. Of about 530,000 clones listed, about three quarters are singletons. Material: PBMCs. The receptors were sampled from a middle-aged woman in good health. Some clones in this sample may be carry-over from other donors' samples.

This chain joins TRBV5-1 and TRBJ1-4; 9 bases line up with TRBD1. Germline V gene sequence: CDR1 SGHRS, CDR2 YFSETQ. V was clipped by 0 bases and J by 6 bases; unmatched bases: 6. The CDR3 sequence is 16 residues long. Here the CDR3 reads CASSLGQGVFDEKLFF. CDR3 in DNA: TGCGCCAGCAGCTTGGGACAGGGGGTTTTTGATGAAAAACTGTTTTTT.

The rearrangement joins TRBV4-2 to TRBJ1-4, with TRBD1 identical over 8 bases. The CDR3 has 16 amino acids. Germline assignment: CDR1 LGHNA and CDR2 YNFKEQ. V gave up 3 bases and J gave up 8 bases; unmatched junction bases: 11. CDR3 coding DNA: TGTGCCAGCAGCCAGGAGGACAGGGAAGTTAGGGAAAAACTGTTTTTT. This codes for CASSQEDREVREKLFF.

The V and J genes are TRBV6-5 and TRBJ2-2; tentative D call: TRBD1 (6 bases). CDR3 length: 15 residues. The germline CDR1 and CDR2 sequences are MNHEY and SVGAGI. The V gene lost 8 bases and the J gene lost 2 bases, with 15 bases spanning the gap. The CDR3 is CASSSRDTNTGELFF. In DNA form, the CDR3 reads TGTGCCAGCTCATCACGGGACACAAACACCGGGGAGCTGTTTTTT.

The sample holds one count of this clone. J is TRBJ2-7 and V is TRBV4-1, with 9 bases identical to TRBD1. This CDR3 comprises 17 residues. Germline loops: CDR1 MGHRA, CDR2 YSYEKL. The trim removed 0 bases at V and 3 bases at J, leaving 9 bases unmatched. CDR3 nucleotides: TGCGCCAGCAGCCAAGATCGGGGATGGACAGGGGACTACGAGCAGTACTTC. Protein sequence: CASSQDRGWTGDYEQYF.

This sequence joins TRBV11-2 and TRBJ1-3, with no clear D. The CDR3 is made up of 13 amino acids. Germline CDR1 SGHAT, CDR2 FQNNGV. Trimming left V 3 bases short and J 1 base short, with 4 bases between. CDR3 nucleotide sequence: TGTGCCAGCAGCTTGCGGTCTGGAAACACCATATATTTT. Protein sequence: CASSLRSGNTIYF.

V and J are TRBV28 and TRBJ1-1; the match to TRBD1 covers 7 bases. Trimming took 5 bases from V and 0 from J; bases not matched to a gene: 9. CDR1 is MDHEN and CDR2 is SYDVKM in the germline V gene. This CDR3 region has 16 residues. In nucleotides, the CDR3 is TGTGCCAGCAGTCTAGGGGGCAGTCAAATGAACACTGAAGCTTTCTTT. This gives the protein CASSLGGSQMNTEAFF.

This chain joins TRBV6-6 and TRBJ2-1, with TRBD2 matching over 7 bases. Germline CDR1 MNHNY, CDR2 SVGAGI (reference sequence). V dropped 2 bases and J dropped 4; count of bases not matched to a gene: 8. The CDR3 is made up of 16 amino acids. CDR3 amino acids: CASSYGGLPNYNEQFF. The DNA for the CDR3 is TGTGCCAGCAGTTACGGGGGACTACCCAATTACAATGAGCAGTTCTTC.

The chain is built from TRBV5-1 and TRBJ2-7; no definite D call. Per germline, CDR1 SGHRS and CDR2 YFSETQ. The CDR3 has 15 residues. Trimming left V 6 bases short and J 0 bases short, with 16 bases between. The CDR3 DNA sequence: TGCGCCAGCACCTACTCACCACAGAGCTCCTACGAGCAGTACTTC. It codes for CASTYSPQSSYEQYF.

The V gene is TRBV30, the J gene TRBJ1-2; no reliable D call. V was trimmed by 4 bases and J by 5 bases, leaving 14 bases between them. The CDR3 length is 13 residues. Germline V gene lookup returns CDR1 GTSNPN and CDR2 SVGIG (reference sequence). CDR3 region: CAWKAQLKYGYTF. As DNA, the CDR3 is TGTGCCTGGAAGGCTCAGCTAAAATATGGCTACACCTTC. The variable domain in full, with the rest retrieved from reference TRBV30 and TRBJ1-2, is SQTIHQWPATLVQPVGSPLSLECTVEGTSNPNLYWYRQAAGRGLQLLFYSVGIGQISSEVPQNLSASRPQDRQFILSSKKLLLSDSGFYLCAWKAQLKYGYTFGSGTRLTVV.

The chain joins TRBV11-1 to TRBJ2-1; the D is unclear. CDR1 and CDR2 from the germline V gene are SGHAT and FQDESV (reference sequence). Deletions cut 5 bases from V and 4 bases from J, with 6 bases between. The CDR3 extends over 12 amino acids. CDR3 amino acids: CASSPWYNEQFF. The CDR3 bases are TGTGCCAGCAGCCCATGGTACAATGAGCAGTTCTTC.

CDR3 amino acids: CASSLWTGEAFF. The CDR3, as DNA: TGTGCCAGCAGCCTTTGGACAGGTGAAGCTTTCTTT. The chain uses TRBV5-8 and TRBJ1-1; 7 bases match TRBD1. The CDR3 is made up of 12 amino acids. CDR1 is SGHTS, CDR2 YDEGEE, per germline. Germline trimming cut 4 bases from V and 7 bases from J; bases unmatched to any gene: 4.

J is TRBJ2-7 and V is TRBV7-9; 10 nucleotides match TRBD2. The germline gives CDR1 SEHNR, CDR2 FQNEAQ (reference sequence). J lost 13 bases, V lost 4 bases, and 7 bases had no gene match. This CDR3 spans 12 amino acids. DNA of the CDR3: TGTGCCAGCAGCTCGTCTAGCGGGAGTTGTTACTTC. It yields the protein CASSSSSGSCYF.

The CDR3 spells CASSLAPGSTYEQYF. The CDR3 DNA sequence: TGTGCCAGCAGCTTGGCACCGGGGTCTACCTACGAGCAGTACTTC. The chain couples TRBV5-6 to TRBJ2-7, with D possibly matching TRBD2 (5 bases). Trimming stripped 0 bases from V and 2 bases from J, with 12 bases between. The CDR3 sequence is 15 residues long. Germline assignment: CDR1 SGHDT and CDR2 YYEEEE. Combining the CDR3 with reference TRBV5-6 and TRBJ2-7 gives the whole variable domain DAGVTQSPTHLIKTRGQQVTLRCSPKSGHDTVSWYQQALGQGPQFIFQYYEEEERQRGNFPDRFSGHQFPNYSSELNVNALLLGDSALYLCASSLAPGSTYEQYFGPGTRLTVT.

This chain uses TRBV18 with TRBJ1-1, with TRBD1 matching 7 bases. Per germline, CDR1 KGHSH and CDR2 LQKENI. The CDR3 sequence is 16 residues long. J was trimmed by 0 bases and V by 2 bases; bases with no gene match: 6. CDR3 sequence reads: CASSPWAGGMNTEAFF. CDR3 nucleotides: TGTGCCAGCTCACCATGGGCAGGGGGGATGAACACTGAAGCTTTCTTT.

The chain combines TRBV5-1 with TRBJ2-7; 7 nucleotides agree with TRBD2. V was pared by 0 bases and J by 7 bases, with 10 bases of the junction left unmatched. The CDR3 totals 15 residues. Looked up from germline, CDR1 is SGHRS and CDR2 is YFSETQ. Here the CDR3 reads CASSLGGAGALEQYF. The CDR3, as DNA: TGCGCCAGCAGCTTGGGCGGGGCGGGAGCGTTAGAGCAGTACTTC. The variable domain in full, with the rest retrieved from reference TRBV5-1 and TRBJ2-7, is KAGVTQTPRYLIKTRGQQVTLSCSPISGHRSVSWYQQTPGQGLQFLFEYFSETQRNKGNFPGRFSGRQFSNSRSEMNVSTLELGDSALYLCASSLGGAGALEQYFGPGTRLTVT.

This clone came up a few times. The chain couples TRBV6-1 to TRBJ1-5, with 7 positions matching TRBD1. Per germline, CDR1 MNHNS and CDR2 SASEGT. The length of the CDR3 is 15 residues. V shed 7 bases, J shed 7 bases, and the junction held 13 bases outside the gene matches. The chain's CDR3 is CASTRDSLGKQPQHF. Here the CDR3 DNA reads TGTGCCAGCACTAGGGACAGCTTAGGGAAGCAGCCCCAGCATTTT.

This chain links TRBV28 with TRBJ2-7; 12 bases match TRBD1. Trimming took 4 bases from V and 3 from J; bases not matched to a gene: 7. The CDR3 length is 16 residues. Germline assignment: CDR1 MDHEN and CDR2 SYDVKM. In DNA, the CDR3 is TGTGCCAGCAGTTCCACGGGACAGGGGGCAGGCTACGAGCAGTACTTC. As protein: CASSSTGQGAGYEQYF. Looking up the rest from reference TRBV28 and TRBJ2-7 gives the full variable domain: DVKVTQSSRYLVKRTGEKVFLECVQDMDHENMFWYRQDPGLGLRLIYFSYDVKMKEKGDIPEGYSVSREKKERFSLILESASTNQTSMYLCASSSTGQGAGYEQYFGPGTRLTVT.

This clone has a single count. This chain connects TRBV28 to TRBJ2-3, with D unresolved. CDR3 length: 11 amino acids. V dropped 10 bases and J dropped 4 bases, with 9 bases sitting between them. Germline loops: CDR1 MDHEN, CDR2 SYDVKM. This chain's CDR3 is CATTTADTQYF. The CDR3, as DNA: TGTGCCACAACCACGGCAGATACGCAGTATTTT.